Listed below are T cell receptor beta chains from one sample, sequenced in a study of beta chain features in type 1 diabetes. Libraries were prepared by immunoSEQ multiplex PCR; TCRdb keeps only in-frame clonotypes and omits some of them. The table shows 620,000 or so clones, with around a sixth occurring only once. The sequenced material came from naive CD4+ T cells from blood. Every receptor here comes from a man younger than 35 in good health. CDR3s include the opening cysteine and the closing phenylalanine or tryptophan. D genes are given only for firm matches. Size tells how often a clone was seen (once, few, many) or the class of an expanded clone, and some rows leave it out.

V gene	clone size	J gene	D gene	CDR3 protein	CDR3 DNA
TRBV5-1	few	TRBJ1-4	TRBD1	CASSPGQGAATNEKLFF	TGCGCCAGCAGCCCGGGACAGGGGGCCGCAACTAATGAAAAACTGTTTTTT
TRBV28	-	TRBJ2-3	TRBD2	CASRASGRSTDTQYF	TGTGCCAGCAGAGCTAGCGGGAGGTCCACAGATACGCAGTATTTT
TRBV28	few	TRBJ1-2	TRBD1	CASSLVFGQGAHYGYTF	TGTGCCAGCAGTTTAGTCTTCGGACAGGGGGCGCACTATGGCTACACCTTC
TRBV7-9	few	TRBJ2-5	TRBD1	CASSLTGGRETQYF	TGTGCCAGCAGCCTGACAGGGGGCAGGGAGACCCAGTACTTC
TRBV2	few	TRBJ1-5	TRBD1	CASRDREGPNQPQHF	TGTGCCAGCCGGGACAGGGAAGGGCCCAATCAGCCCCAGCATTTT
TRBV7-2	-	TRBJ2-7	-	CASSLPHHELSYEQYF	TGTGCCAGCAGCCTACCACACCATGAACTCTCCTACGAGCAGTACTTC
TRBV6-5	-	TRBJ1-2	-	CASSYRTRGNYGYTF	TGTGCCAGCAGTTACCGAACCAGGGGTAACTATGGCTACACCTTC
TRBV27	-	TRBJ1-3	-	CASSGGNTIYF	TGTGCCAGCAGTGGGGGAAACACCATATATTTT
TRBV7-2	-	TRBJ2-7	TRBD2	CASSFAYSSGRRGHEQYF	TGTGCCAGCAGCTTTGCCTACTCTAGCGGGAGAAGGGGTCACGAGCAGTACTTC
TRBV6-6	-	TRBJ2-7	TRBD1	CASRRDRGLYEQYF	TGTGCCAGCAGAAGGGACAGGGGGCTCTACGAGCAGTACTTC
TRBV28	-	TRBJ2-1	-	CASSRDTAYNEQFF	TGTGCCAGCAGTAGGGACACCGCCTACAATGAGCAGTTCTTC
TRBV9	few	TRBJ1-5	TRBD1	CASSARTGRNQPQHF	TGTGCCAGCAGCGCGAGGACAGGCCGCAATCAGCCCCAGCATTTT
TRBV6-5	-	TRBJ2-7	TRBD1	CASRGTESSYEQYF	TGTGCCAGCAGGGGGACAGAATCCTCCTACGAGCAGTACTTC
TRBV7-9	few	TRBJ2-1	-	CASSLTNEQFF	TGTGCCAGCAGCTTAACCAATGAGCAGTTCTTC
TRBV2	-	TRBJ2-1	TRBD1	CASRGQGNNEQFF	TGTGCCAGCAGAGGACAGGGCAACAATGAGCAGTTCTTC
TRBV5-6	-	TRBJ2-7	-	CASSLWVEQYF	TGTGCCAGCAGCTTGTGGGTCGAGCAGTACTTC
TRBV7-2	few	TRBJ2-1	TRBD2	CASSLPGLAGKQFF	TGTGCCAGCAGCCTCCCGGGACTAGCGGGGAAGCAGTTCTTC
TRBV6-5	few	TRBJ2-3	TRBD2	CASSNSGGATTQYF	TGTGCCAGCAGTAATAGCGGGGGGGCCACCACGCAGTATTTT
TRBV5-6	few	TRBJ2-7	TRBD1	CASSVTGGYEQYF	TGTGCCAGCAGCGTGACAGGGGGCTACGAGCAGTACTTC
TRBV5-1	-	TRBJ2-3	-	CASTVTREGTDTQYF	TGCGCCAGCACCGTGACCCGCGAGGGGACAGATACGCAGTATTTT
TRBV7-2	-	TRBJ1-2	-	CASSLDRAGGYTF	TGTGCCAGCAGCTTAGACAGGGCGGGTGGCTACACCTTC
TRBV5-1	few	TRBJ2-1	TRBD2	CASSLELAGYNEQFF	TGCGCCAGCAGCTTGGAACTAGCGGGGTACAATGAGCAGTTCTTC
TRBV7-7	few	TRBJ2-2	-	CASSLGWDPNTGELFF	TGTGCCAGCAGCTTAGGATGGGATCCGAACACCGGGGAGCTGTTTTTT
TRBV30	-	TRBJ2-7	TRBD1	CAWSRDRGYEQYF	TGTGCCTGGAGTCGGGACAGGGGCTACGAGCAGTACTTC
TRBV28	few	TRBJ1-5	TRBD1	CASREQGNQPQHF	TGTGCCAGCAGGGAACAGGGGAATCAGCCCCAGCATTTT
TRBV5-1	-	TRBJ2-1	TRBD1	CASSPGTAPYNEQFF	TGCGCCAGCAGCCCCGGGACAGCCCCGTACAATGAGCAGTTCTTC
TRBV2	-	TRBJ2-1	TRBD2	CASSGSSGRAPEQFF	TGTGCCAGCAGCGGCAGCAGCGGGAGGGCCCCTGAGCAGTTCTTC
TRBV5-1	few	TRBJ2-5	TRBD2	CASRFLAGVLQETQYF	TGCGCCAGCAGATTCCTAGCGGGGGTACTCCAAGAGACCCAGTACTTC
TRBV9	-	TRBJ1-1	TRBD1	CASSVDREVPEAFF	TGTGCCAGCAGCGTGGACAGGGAGGTACCTGAAGCTTTCTTT
TRBV5-4	-	TRBJ2-2	TRBD1	CASSVGGQGATGELFF	TGTGCCAGCAGCGTGGGGGGACAGGGGGCCACCGGGGAGCTGTTTTTT
TRBV6-5	few	TRBJ2-2	-	CASSYPGLAGELFF	TGTGCCAGCAGTTATCCAGGGCTGGCCGGGGAGCTGTTTTTT
TRBV28	-	TRBJ2-1	TRBD2	CASSLGFSGRNEQFF	TGTGCCAGCAGTTTAGGGTTTAGCGGGAGGAATGAGCAGTTCTTC
TRBV5-1	-	TRBJ1-6	TRBD1	CASSKRTGNSPLHF	TGCGCCAGCAGCAAACGGACAGGGAATTCACCCCTCCACTTT
TRBV18	-	TRBJ2-1	-	CASSPGTGIYNEQFF	TGTGCCAGCTCACCAGGGACGGGGATCTACAATGAGCAGTTCTTC
TRBV2	few	TRBJ2-4	-	CAIDPFAKNIQYF	TGTGCCATAGACCCTTTTGCCAAAAACATTCAGTACTTC
TRBV2	few	TRBJ2-5	-	CASSGGLQETQYF	TGTGCCAGCAGTGGGGGACTGCAAGAGACCCAGTACTTC
TRBV6-5	-	TRBJ2-7	TRBD1	CASIQSVAGGYEQYF	TGTGCCAGCATCCAGTCCGTGGCAGGGGGCTACGAGCAGTACTTC
TRBV27	few	TRBJ2-3	TRBD2	CASSFMGTSGGTQYF	TGTGCCAGCAGTTTTATGGGGACTAGCGGGGGTACGCAGTATTTT
TRBV28	-	TRBJ2-7	-	CASSSGTLSYEQYF	TGTGCCAGCAGTTCCGGGACGCTCTCCTACGAGCAGTACTTC
TRBV27	few	TRBJ2-1	-	CASSFLSGKQFF	TGTGCCAGCAGTTTTCTTTCGGGGAAGCAGTTCTTC
TRBV6-5	-	TRBJ2-3	-	CASSYRSGTDTQYF	TGTGCCAGCAGTTACCGGTCGGGCACAGATACGCAGTATTTT
TRBV6-6	few	TRBJ2-2	-	CASSEGGTNTGELFF	TGTGCCAGCAGTGAGGGAGGTACGAACACCGGGGAGCTGTTTTTT
TRBV9	once	TRBJ1-3	-	CASSPRGSSGNTIYF	TGTGCCAGCAGCCCGAGGGGATCCTCTGGAAACACCATATATTTT
TRBV29-1	-	TRBJ1-3	-	CSVNRDRGNTIYF	TGCAGCGTCAACCGGGACCGAGGAAACACCATATATTTT
TRBV18	-	TRBJ2-7	TRBD1	CASSQGQVTYEQYF	TGTGCCAGCTCACAGGGACAGGTGACCTACGAGCAGTACTTC
TRBV14	few	TRBJ2-5	-	CASSQTRETQYF	TGTGCCAGCAGCCAAACCCGGGAGACCCAGTACTTC
TRBV19	-	TRBJ1-5	-	CASSINRQDQPQHF	TGTGCCAGTAGTATAAACAGGCAGGATCAGCCCCAGCATTTT
TRBV5-4	few	TRBJ2-2	TRBD1	CASSETGVVTGELFF	TGTGCCAGCAGCGAAACAGGGGTGGTCACCGGGGAGCTGTTTTTT
TRBV11-1	-	TRBJ2-7	TRBD1	CASSFQDRAYEQYF	TGTGCCAGCAGCTTCCAGGACAGGGCCTACGAGCAGTACTTC
TRBV28	-	TRBJ2-1	-	CASNLGPALGEQFF	TGTGCCAGCAACCTAGGGCCGGCCCTTGGTGAGCAGTTCTTC
TRBV29-1	few	TRBJ1-1	-	CSARGLTEAFF	TGCAGCGCCCGAGGTCTCACTGAAGCTTTCTTT
TRBV28	-	TRBJ1-4	-	CASSRGGTNEKLFF	TGTGCCAGCAGCCGCGGGGGGACTAATGAAAAACTGTTTTTT
TRBV4-1	-	TRBJ1-1	TRBD1	CASSQPGQGMNTEAFF	TGCGCCAGCAGCCAGCCTGGACAGGGGATGAACACTGAAGCTTTCTTT